The clone carrying this TCR beta chain was counted once. Produced via immunoSEQ multiplex PCR; TCRdb's table is partial and in-frame only. The sample lists 70,000 to 95,000 clones, about 94% occurring once. This sample was included in a study of T cell changes during pregnancy in multiple sclerosis. V was cut by 5 bases and J by 2 bases, with 10 bases left in between. The CDR3 spans 13 residues. Germline assignment: CDR1 GTSNPN and CDR2 SVGIG (reference sequence). This receptor was obtained from a female donor in good health, enrolled as a control in a pregnancy study. The material sequenced was peripheral blood, taken in the second trimester of pregnancy. The chain joins TRBV30 to TRBJ1-5, with D possibly matching TRBD1 (5 bases). In nucleotides, the CDR3 is TGTGCCTGGGACAGTGGGGGCAATCAGCCCCAGCATTTT. Translated: CAWDSGGNQPQHF.